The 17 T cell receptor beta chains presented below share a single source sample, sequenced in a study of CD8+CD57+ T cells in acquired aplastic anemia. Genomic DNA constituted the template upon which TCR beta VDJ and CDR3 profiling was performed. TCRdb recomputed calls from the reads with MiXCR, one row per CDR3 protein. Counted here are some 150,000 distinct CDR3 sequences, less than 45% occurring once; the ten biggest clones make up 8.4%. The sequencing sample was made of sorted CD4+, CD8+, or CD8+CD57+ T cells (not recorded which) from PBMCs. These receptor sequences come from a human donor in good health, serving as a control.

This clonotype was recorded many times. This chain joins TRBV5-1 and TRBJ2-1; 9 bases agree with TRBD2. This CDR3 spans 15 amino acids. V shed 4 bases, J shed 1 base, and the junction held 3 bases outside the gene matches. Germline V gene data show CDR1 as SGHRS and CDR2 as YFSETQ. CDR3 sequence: CASSISGSSYNEQFF. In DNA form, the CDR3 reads TGCGCCAGCAGCATTAGCGGGAGTTCCTACAATGAGCAGTTCTTC.

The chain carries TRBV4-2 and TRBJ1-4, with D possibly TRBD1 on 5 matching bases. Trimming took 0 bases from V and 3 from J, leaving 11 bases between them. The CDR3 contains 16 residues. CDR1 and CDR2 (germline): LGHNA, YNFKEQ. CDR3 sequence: CASSQDPQESNEKLFF. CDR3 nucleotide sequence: TGTGCCAGCAGCCAAGATCCACAGGAGTCTAATGAAAAACTGTTTTTT.

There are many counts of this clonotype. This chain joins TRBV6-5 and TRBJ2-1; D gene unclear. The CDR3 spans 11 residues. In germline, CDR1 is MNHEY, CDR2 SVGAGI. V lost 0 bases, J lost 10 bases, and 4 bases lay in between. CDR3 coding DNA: TGTGCCAGCAGTTACTCCGGGGAGCAGTTCTTC. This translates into CASSYSGEQFF.

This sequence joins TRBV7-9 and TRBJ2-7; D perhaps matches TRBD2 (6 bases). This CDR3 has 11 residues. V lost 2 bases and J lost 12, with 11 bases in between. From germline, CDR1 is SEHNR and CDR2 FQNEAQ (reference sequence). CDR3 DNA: TGTGCCAGCAGCTTAACTCGGGAGACGTACTTC. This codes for CASSLTRETYF.

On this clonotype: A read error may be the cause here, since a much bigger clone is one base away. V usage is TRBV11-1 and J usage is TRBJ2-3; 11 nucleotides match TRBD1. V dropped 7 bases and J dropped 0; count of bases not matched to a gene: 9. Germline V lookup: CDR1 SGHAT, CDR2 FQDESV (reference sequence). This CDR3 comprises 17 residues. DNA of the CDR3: TGTGCCAGCATCACCGGGACAGGGGGGGGGAGCACAGATACGCAGTATTTT. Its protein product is CASITGTGGGSTDTQYF.

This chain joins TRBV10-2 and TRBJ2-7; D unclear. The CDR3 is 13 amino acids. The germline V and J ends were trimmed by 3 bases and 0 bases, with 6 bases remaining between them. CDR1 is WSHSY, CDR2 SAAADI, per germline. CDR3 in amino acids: CASSDEHSYEQYF. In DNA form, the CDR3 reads TGCGCCAGCAGTGACGAACACTCCTACGAGCAGTACTTC.

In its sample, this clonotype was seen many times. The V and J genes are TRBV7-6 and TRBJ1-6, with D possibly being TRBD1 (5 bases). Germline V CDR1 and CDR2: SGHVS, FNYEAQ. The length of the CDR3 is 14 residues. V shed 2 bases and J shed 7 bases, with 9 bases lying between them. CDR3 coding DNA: TGTGCCAGCAGCTTAAGGGGCGAGAATTCACCCCTCCACTTT. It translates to CASSLRGENSPLHF.

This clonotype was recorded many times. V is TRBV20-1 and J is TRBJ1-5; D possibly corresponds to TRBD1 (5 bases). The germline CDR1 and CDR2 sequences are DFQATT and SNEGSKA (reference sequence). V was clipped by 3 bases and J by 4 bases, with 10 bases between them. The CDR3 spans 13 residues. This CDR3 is CSASKDSNQPQHF. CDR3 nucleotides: TGCAGTGCTAGTAAAGACAGTAATCAGCCCCAGCATTTT.

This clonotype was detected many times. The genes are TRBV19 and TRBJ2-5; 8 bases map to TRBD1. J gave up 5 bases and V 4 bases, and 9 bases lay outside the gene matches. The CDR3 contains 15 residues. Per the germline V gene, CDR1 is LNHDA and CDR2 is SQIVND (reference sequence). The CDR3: CASSTQTGVAETQYF. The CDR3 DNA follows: TGTGCCAGTAGTACACAGACAGGGGTAGCGGAGACCCAGTACTTC.

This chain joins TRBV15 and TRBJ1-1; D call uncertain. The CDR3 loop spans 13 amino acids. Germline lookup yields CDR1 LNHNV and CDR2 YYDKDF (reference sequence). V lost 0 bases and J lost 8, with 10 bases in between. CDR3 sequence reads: CATSRDFGTEAFF. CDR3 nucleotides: TGTGCCACCAGCAGAGATTTTGGCACAGAAGCTTTCTTT.

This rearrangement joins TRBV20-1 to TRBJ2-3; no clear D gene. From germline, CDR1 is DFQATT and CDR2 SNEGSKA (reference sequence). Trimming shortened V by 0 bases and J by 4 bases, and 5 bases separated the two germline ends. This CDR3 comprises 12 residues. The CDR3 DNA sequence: TGCAGTGCTAGAGATTGGGCAGATACGCAGTATTTT. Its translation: CSARDWADTQYF.

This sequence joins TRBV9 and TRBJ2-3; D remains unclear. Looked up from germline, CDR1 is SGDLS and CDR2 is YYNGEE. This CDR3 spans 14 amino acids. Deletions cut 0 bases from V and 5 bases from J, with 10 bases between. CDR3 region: CASSVGRMGDTQYF. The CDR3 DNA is TGTGCCAGCAGCGTAGGGCGGATGGGAGATACGCAGTATTTT.

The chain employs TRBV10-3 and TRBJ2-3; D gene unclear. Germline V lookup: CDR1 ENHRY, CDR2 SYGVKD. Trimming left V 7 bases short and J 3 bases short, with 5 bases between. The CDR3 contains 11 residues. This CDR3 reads CAITGTDTQYF. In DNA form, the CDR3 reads TGTGCCATCACAGGTACAGATACGCAGTATTTT.

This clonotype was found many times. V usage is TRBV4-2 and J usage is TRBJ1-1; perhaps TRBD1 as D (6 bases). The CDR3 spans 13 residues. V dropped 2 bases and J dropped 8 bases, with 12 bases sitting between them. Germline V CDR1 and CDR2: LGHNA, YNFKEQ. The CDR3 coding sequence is TGTGCCAGCAGCCAAACCTCACAGGGAGAAGCTTTCTTT. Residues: CASSQTSQGEAFF.

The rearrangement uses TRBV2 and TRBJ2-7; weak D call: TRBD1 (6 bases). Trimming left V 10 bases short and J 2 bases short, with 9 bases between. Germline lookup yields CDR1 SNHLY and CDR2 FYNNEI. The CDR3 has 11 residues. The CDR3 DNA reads TGTGCCACCAGGGGTCCCTACGAGCAGTACTTC. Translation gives CATRGPYEQYF.

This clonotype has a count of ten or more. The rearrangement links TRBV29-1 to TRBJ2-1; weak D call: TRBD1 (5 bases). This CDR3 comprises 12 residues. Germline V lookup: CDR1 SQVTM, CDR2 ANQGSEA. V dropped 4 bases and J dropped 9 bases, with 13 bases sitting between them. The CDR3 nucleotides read TGCAGCGTTGCCGAAGGGGTCGCTGAGCAGTTCTTC. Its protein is CSVAEGVAEQFF.

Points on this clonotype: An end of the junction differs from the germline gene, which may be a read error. The CDR3 nucleotides read TGCAGTGCTAGGGCCAGTTTAGCCAACAACATTCAGTACTTC. Its translation: CSARASLANNIQYF. The rearrangement joins TRBV20-1 to TRBJ2-4; D gene ambiguous. The CDR3 sequence is 14 residues long. From germline, CDR1 is DFQATT and CDR2 SNEGSKA (reference sequence).